This TCR beta chain was obtained from a study of blood T cell repertoires in COVID-19 (dated by TCRdb to 2020 to 2022). Study-level background: Collaborator samples came from the United States, Italy and Spain and covered acute and convalescent phases of COVID-19. The prospective study material was composed of cDNA or gDNA derived from T cells, B-cell-depleted T cells, or PBMCs. Deeply sampled blood TCRbeta repertoires from subjects exposed to, actively infected with, or recovered from COVID-19 were included in the dataset. The repertoires were released in a freely available public database meant as a resource for research on the immune response to SARS-CoV-2. Samples came from the ongoing ImmuneRACE study (first 160 participants) plus 1,254 subjects from 6 global collaborators. Sample metadata almost always included a de-identified subject ID, COVID-19 status, age in years and sex. Where available, HLA class I and class II types were obtained from metadata supplied by the sample provider rather than from assay-based typing.

TCRbeta CDR3 regions were amplified from genomic DNA by means of the immunoSEQ Assay, a bias-controlled multiplex PCR. The authors processed their data as follows. Within the assay, amplification of reference gene primers was used to estimate how many nucleated cells each sample contained. To quantify the absolute abundance of each unique TCRbeta CDR3 rearrangement, sequence reads were collapsed and filtered. For each sample, productive Simpson clonality was calculated by taking the square root of Simpson's diversity index across productive rearrangements. TCRdb took over this immuneACCESS table, retaining in-frame rearrangements with V and J assigned. Such tables are incomplete; in checked studies, under half of the missing clones stem from an unresolved V gene, and the remainder is unexplained. V, J and clone size reflect that table, while D and trimming were determined from the DNA. The sample yields approximately 210,000 clones; approximately 82% were counted once. The ten top clones hold 3% to 4% of the sample.

The study at large found these results: The quantity of clinical and demographic metadata differed by source and by participant and was supplied without curation.

The collaborating institutions used their own protocols to collect whole blood in K2EDTA tubes. Collaborator samples were shipped for TCRbeta analysis as frozen whole blood, isolated PBMCs, or DNA extracted from either sample type. In the germline V gene, CDR1 corresponds to KGHDR and CDR2 to SFDVKD. The germline V and J ends show losses of 4 bases and 9 bases respectively, and no gene match explains 5 bases of the junction. Spanning cysteine to phenylalanine, the CDR3 consists of 14 amino acids. Only CDR3 DNA remains: 42 bases, in frame from the first base. About this clone: Its antigen remains undetermined. No much larger clone exists at a distance of one base, and base qualities are not known.

Sample: peripheral blood. The chain is encoded by TRBV24-1 joined to TRBJ2-1, and 10 junction bases match TRBD2. The sequence derives from a woman of 80 years or more with acute or convalescent COVID-19. The CDR3 region reads CATSESGGAGEQFF. The sequenced DNA is TGTGCCACCAGTGAGAGCGGGGGGGCAGGTGAGCAGTTCTTC.